This T cell receptor (beta chain) was obtained from a study of T cells in Graves' hyperthyroidism and ophthalmopathy. The V and J ends lost 5 bases and 3 bases, in that order; junction bases with no gene match: 4. Germline-derived CDR1 and CDR2 are SGHTA and FQGNSA. The length of the CDR3 is 14 residues. TCR beta CDR3 regions were amplified from RNA transcripts. HTBI primers were the set used in a first-round RT-PCR of the TCR CDR3. TCRdb fed the multiplex PCR reads into MiXCR, producing one record per CDR3 protein. The sample lists 250,000 to 300,000 distinct CDR3 sequences, less than 15% occurring once.

Sequenced input: blood. This chain uses TRBV7-2 with TRBJ2-7; 10 bases map to TRBD2. The TCR originated in a woman aged 30 to 39 with Graves' hyperthyroidism that later progressed to Graves' ophthalmopathy. For the CDR3, the DNA is TGTGCCAGCAGCCCGACTAGCGGGTACTACGAGCAGTACTTC. Residues: CASSPTSGYYEQYF.